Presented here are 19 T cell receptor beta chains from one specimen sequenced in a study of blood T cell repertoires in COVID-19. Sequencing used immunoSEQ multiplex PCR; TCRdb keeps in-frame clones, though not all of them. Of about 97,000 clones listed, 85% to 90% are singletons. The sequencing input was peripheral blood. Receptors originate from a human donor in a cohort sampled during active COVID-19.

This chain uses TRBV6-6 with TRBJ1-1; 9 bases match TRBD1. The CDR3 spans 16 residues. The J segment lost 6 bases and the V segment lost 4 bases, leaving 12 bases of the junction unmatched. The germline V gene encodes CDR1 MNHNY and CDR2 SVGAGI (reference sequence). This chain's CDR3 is CASSSSHDRGLAEAFF. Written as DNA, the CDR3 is TGTGCCAGCAGTTCTAGTCACGACAGGGGGTTGGCTGAAGCTTTCTTT.

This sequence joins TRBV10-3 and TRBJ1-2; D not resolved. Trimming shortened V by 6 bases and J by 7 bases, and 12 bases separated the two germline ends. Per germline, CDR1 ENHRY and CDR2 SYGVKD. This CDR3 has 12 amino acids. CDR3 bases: TGTGCCATCAGCTCAGGTTTCGCTGGCTACACCTTC. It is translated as CAISSGFAGYTF.

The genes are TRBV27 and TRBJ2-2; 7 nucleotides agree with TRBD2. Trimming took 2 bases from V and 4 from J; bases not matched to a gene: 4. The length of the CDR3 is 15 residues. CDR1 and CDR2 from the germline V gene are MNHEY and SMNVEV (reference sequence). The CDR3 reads CASSLEGGPTGELFF. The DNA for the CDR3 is TGTGCCAGCAGTTTAGAGGGAGGGCCCACCGGGGAGCTGTTTTTT.

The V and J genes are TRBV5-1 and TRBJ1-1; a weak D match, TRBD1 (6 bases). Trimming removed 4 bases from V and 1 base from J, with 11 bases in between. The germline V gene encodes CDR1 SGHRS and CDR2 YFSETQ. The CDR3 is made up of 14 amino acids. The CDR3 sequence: CASSPWTENTEAFF. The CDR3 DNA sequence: TGCGCCAGCAGCCCGTGGACAGAGAACACTGAAGCTTTCTTT. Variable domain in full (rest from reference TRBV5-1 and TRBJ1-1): KAGVTQTPRYLIKTRGQQVTLSCSPISGHRSVSWYQQTPGQGLQFLFEYFSETQRNKGNFPGRFSGRQFSNSRSEMNVSTLELGDSALYLCASSPWTENTEAFFGQGTRLTVV.

The CDR3 DNA reads as TGTGCCAGCAGTTACACGGGACTAACAGATACGCAGTATTTT. Translated, it gives CASSYTGLTDTQYF. V gene TRBV6-5 combines with J gene TRBJ2-3; 7 bases align to TRBD2. CDR1 and CDR2 (germline): MNHEY, SVGAGI. The CDR3 length is 14 residues. V lost 2 bases, J lost 3 bases, and 2 bases stayed unmatched.

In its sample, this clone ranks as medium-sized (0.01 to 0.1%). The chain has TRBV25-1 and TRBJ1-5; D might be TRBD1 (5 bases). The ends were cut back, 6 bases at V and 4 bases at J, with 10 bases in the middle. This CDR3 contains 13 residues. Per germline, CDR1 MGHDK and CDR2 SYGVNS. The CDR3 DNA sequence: TGTGCCAGCAGCGGGGGTCCAAATCAGCCCCAGCATTTT. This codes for CASSGGPNQPQHF. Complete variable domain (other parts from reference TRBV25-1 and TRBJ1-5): EADIYQTPRYLVIGTGKKITLECSQTMGHDKMYWYQQDPGMELHLIHYSYGVNSTEKGDLSSESTVSRIRTEHFPLTLESARPSHTSQYLCASSGGPNQPQHFGDGTRLSIL.

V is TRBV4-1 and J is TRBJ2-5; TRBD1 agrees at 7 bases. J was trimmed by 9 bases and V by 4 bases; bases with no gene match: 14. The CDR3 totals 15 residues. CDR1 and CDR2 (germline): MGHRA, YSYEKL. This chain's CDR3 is CASSLDGTASIAQYF. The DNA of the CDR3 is TGCGCCAGCAGCCTGGACGGGACAGCCTCCATAGCCCAGTACTTC.

CDR3 in DNA: TGCGCCAGCAGCTTGGGACACGTTAACTATGGCTACACCTTC. It specifies CASSLGHVNYGYTF. The V gene is TRBV5-1, the J gene TRBJ1-2, with D unclear. CDR1 SGHRS and CDR2 YFSETQ come from the germline V gene. The CDR3 extends over 14 amino acids. The V gene lost 0 bases and the J gene lost 1 base, with 7 bases spanning the gap.

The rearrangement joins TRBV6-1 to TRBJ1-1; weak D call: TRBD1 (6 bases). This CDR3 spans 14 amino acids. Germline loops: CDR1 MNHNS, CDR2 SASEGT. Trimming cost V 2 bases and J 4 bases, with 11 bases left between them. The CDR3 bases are TGTGCCAGCAGTGAACGGGGGGGCAGCACTGAAGCTTTCTTT. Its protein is CASSERGGSTEAFF.

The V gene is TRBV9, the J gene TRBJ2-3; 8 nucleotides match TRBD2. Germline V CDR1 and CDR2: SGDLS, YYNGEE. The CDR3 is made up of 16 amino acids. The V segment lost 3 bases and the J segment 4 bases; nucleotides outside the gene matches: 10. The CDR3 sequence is CASSAGTRSLADTQYF. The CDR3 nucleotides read TGTGCCAGCAGCGCAGGGACTAGATCGTTAGCAGATACGCAGTATTTT.

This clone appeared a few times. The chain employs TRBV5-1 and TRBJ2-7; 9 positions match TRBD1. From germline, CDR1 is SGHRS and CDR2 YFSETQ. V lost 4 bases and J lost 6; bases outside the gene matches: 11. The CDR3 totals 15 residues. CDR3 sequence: CASSVTGGDVGEQYF. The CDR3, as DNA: TGCGCCAGCAGCGTAACAGGGGGCGACGTTGGCGAGCAGTACTTC.

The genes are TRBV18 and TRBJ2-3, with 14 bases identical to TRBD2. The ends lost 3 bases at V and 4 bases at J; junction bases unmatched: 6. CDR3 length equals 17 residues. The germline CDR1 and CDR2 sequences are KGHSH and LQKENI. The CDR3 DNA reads TGTGCCAGCTCACCCGGGACTAGCGGGAGAGGGGCAGATACGCAGTATTTT. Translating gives CASSPGTSGRGADTQYF.

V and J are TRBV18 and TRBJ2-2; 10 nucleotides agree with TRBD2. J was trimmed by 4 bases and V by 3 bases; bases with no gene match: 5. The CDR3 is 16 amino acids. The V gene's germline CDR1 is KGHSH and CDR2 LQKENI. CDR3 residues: CASSPILAGSTGELFF. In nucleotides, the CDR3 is TGTGCCAGCTCACCCATACTAGCGGGATCCACCGGGGAGCTGTTTTTT. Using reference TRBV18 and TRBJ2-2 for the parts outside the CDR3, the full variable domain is NAGVMQNPRHLVRRRGQEARLRCSPMKGHSHVYWYRQLPEEGLKFMVYLQKENIIDESGMPKERFSAEFPKEGPSILRIQQVVRGDSAAYFCASSPILAGSTGELFFGEGSRLTVL.

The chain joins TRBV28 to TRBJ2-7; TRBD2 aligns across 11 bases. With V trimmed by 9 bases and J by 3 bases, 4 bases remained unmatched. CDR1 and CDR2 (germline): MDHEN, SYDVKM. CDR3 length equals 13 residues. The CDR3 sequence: CASRLAGHYEQYF. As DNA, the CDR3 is TGTGCCAGTCGACTAGCGGGGCACTACGAGCAGTACTTC.

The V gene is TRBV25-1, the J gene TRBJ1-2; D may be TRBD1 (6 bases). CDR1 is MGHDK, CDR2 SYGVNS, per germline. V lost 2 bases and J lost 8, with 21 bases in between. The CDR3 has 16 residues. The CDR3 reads CASSETTSWGLGGYTF. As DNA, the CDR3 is TGTGCCAGCAGTGAAACGACCTCCTGGGGGCTGGGGGGCTACACCTTC.

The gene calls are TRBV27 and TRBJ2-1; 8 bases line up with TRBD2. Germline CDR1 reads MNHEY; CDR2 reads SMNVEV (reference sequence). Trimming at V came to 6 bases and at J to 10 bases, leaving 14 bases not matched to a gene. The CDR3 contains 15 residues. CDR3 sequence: CASRIAGSVFLEQFF. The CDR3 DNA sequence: TGTGCCAGCAGGATAGCGGGGAGTGTCTTTTTGGAGCAGTTCTTC.

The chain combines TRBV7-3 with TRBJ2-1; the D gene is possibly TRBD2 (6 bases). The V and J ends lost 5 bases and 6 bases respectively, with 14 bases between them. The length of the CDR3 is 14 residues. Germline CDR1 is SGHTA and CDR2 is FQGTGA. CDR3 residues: CASSTGGTSNEQFF. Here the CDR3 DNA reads TGTGCCAGCAGCACCGGGGGTACGAGCAATGAGCAGTTCTTC.

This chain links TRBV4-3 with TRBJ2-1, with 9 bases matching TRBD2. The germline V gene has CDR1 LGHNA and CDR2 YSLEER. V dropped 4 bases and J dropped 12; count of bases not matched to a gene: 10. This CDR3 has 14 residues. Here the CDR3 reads CASSLAGSGRLQFF. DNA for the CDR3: TGCGCCAGCAGCCTCGCAGGTAGCGGGAGATTGCAGTTCTTC.

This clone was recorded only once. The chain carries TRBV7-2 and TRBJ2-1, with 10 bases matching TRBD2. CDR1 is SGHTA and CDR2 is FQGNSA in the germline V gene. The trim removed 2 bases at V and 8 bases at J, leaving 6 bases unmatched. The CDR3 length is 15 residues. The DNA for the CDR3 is TGTGCCAGCAGCTTATTTCTAGCGGGAGCCCATGAGCAGTTCTTC. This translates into CASSLFLAGAHEQFF.